Each of the 25 T cell receptor beta chains below was sequenced from the same sample in a study of cytomegalovirus exposure and HLA in healthy donors. 13 Jbeta primers and 60 Vbeta primers were used for the PCR. Profiling relied on immunoSEQ multiplex PCR, and the TCRdb table lists in-frame clones only, not all of them. The sample lists 130,000 to 150,000 clones, around four fifths seen once, with more than 9.5% in the top ten. Sequencing was done on a sample of PBMCs. The receptors originated from an older woman in good health and CMV-seropositive.

On this clone: The same CDR3 is also encoded by other DNA sequences in this sample. V and J are TRBV5-1 and TRBJ2-7, with a tentative D call TRBD1 (6 bases). V gave up 4 bases and J gave up 2 bases, with 13 bases separating them. The length of the CDR3 is 14 residues. The germline V gene has CDR1 SGHRS and CDR2 YFSETQ. CDR3 sequence reads: CASSPTGTTYEQYF. CDR3 nucleotides: TGCGCCAGCAGCCCGACCGGGACAACCTACGAGCAGTACTTC.

The CDR3 region is CASSPSSLAGGRTDTQYF. The DNA for the CDR3 is TGTGCCAGCTCACCATCGTCACTAGCGGGAGGGAGAACAGATACGCAGTATTTT. V and J are TRBV18 and TRBJ2-3; 13 bases line up with TRBD2. Unmatched junction bases numbered 8, after V lost 2 bases and J lost 3 bases. CDR1 is KGHSH and CDR2 is LQKENI in the germline V gene. The CDR3 spans 18 residues.

The rearrangement joins TRBV5-1 to TRBJ1-6, with TRBD1 matching over 8 bases. The CDR3 extends over 16 amino acids. The trim removed 0 bases at V and 7 bases at J, leaving 6 bases unmatched. Per germline, CDR1 SGHRS and CDR2 YFSETQ. The CDR3 sequence is CASSLGQGAQNSPLHF. Here the CDR3 DNA reads TGCGCCAGCAGCTTGGGGCAGGGGGCGCAAAATTCACCCCTCCACTTT.

This clone has only one observation. The chain carries TRBV7-9 and TRBJ2-5; 9 bases agree with TRBD2. The CDR3 totals 15 residues. After removal of 3 bases from V and 3 bases from J, the junction contained 5 bases not matched to a gene. Looked up from germline, CDR1 is SEHNR and CDR2 is FQNEAQ (reference sequence). CDR3 loop: CASSFPRLAEETQYF. The CDR3, as DNA: TGTGCCAGCAGCTTCCCCCGACTAGCGGAAGAGACCCAGTACTTC.

This chain uses TRBV4-1 with TRBJ1-4; D remains unclear. Looked up from germline, CDR1 is MGHRA and CDR2 is YSYEKL. V was cut by 4 bases and J by 0 bases, with 9 bases left in between. This CDR3 has 15 amino acids. The CDR3 loop reads CASSPAGATNEKLFF. The CDR3, as DNA: TGCGCCAGCAGCCCGGCCGGAGCAACTAATGAAAAACTGTTTTTT.

This chain joins TRBV5-1 and TRBJ1-3; 8 nucleotides line up with TRBD1. After removal of 0 bases from V and 4 bases from J, the junction contained 3 bases not matched to a gene. CDR1 and CDR2 (germline): SGHRS, YFSETQ. This CDR3 region has 15 residues. The CDR3 nucleotides are TGCGCCAGCAGCTTGGAGGGACAGGAGGGAAACACCATATATTTT. Translating it yields CASSLEGQEGNTIYF.

Worth noting for this clone: Other DNA sequences in the sample encode the same CDR3. The chain recombines TRBV27 with TRBJ2-7; 10 bases agree with TRBD2. The V and J ends lost 3 bases and 7 bases, in that order; junction bases with no gene match: 6. Looked up from germline, CDR1 is MNHEY and CDR2 is SMNVEV (reference sequence). This CDR3 is built from 14 residues. CDR3 region: CASSLGTSVAEQYF. CDR3 DNA: TGTGCCAGCAGTTTGGGGACTAGCGTTGCTGAGCAGTACTTC.

The chain joins TRBV4-3 to TRBJ1-5; D ambiguous. CDR1 is LGHNA and CDR2 is YSLEER in the germline V gene. The CDR3 totals 15 residues. V was trimmed by 4 bases and J by 7 bases, leaving 17 bases between them. The CDR3 here is CASSLSHKLAQPQHF. CDR3 sequence (DNA): TGCGCCAGCAGCCTTAGCCATAAGCTGGCCCAGCCCCAGCATTTT.

The CDR3: CASSQVQGPQHF. For the CDR3, the DNA is TGCGCCAGCAGCCAAGTACAGGGCCCCCAGCATTTT. The V gene is TRBV4-1, the J gene TRBJ1-5; maybe TRBD1 (6 bases). Germline V gives CDR1 MGHRA, CDR2 YSYEKL. Trimming removed 1 base at V and 10 bases at J, with 8 bases between. The CDR3 spans 12 residues.

The chain couples TRBV18 to TRBJ1-4; D is unclear. CDR3 length: 15 residues. Trimming left V 7 bases short and J 0 bases short, with 12 bases between. CDR1 and CDR2 from the germline V gene are KGHSH and LQKENI. In DNA, the CDR3 is TGTGCCAGCTTTCGCGGAGCCGCAACTAATGAAAAACTGTTTTTT. It specifies CASFRGAATNEKLFF.

The V and J genes are TRBV5-8 and TRBJ2-7; TRBD1 might be the D (7 bases). CDR1 SGHTS and CDR2 YDEGEE come from the germline V gene. The CDR3 has 14 residues. Trimming removed 7 bases at V and 1 base at J, with 15 bases between. The CDR3 here is CASQGGADSYEQYF. CDR3 DNA sequence: TGTGCCAGCCAGGGGGGAGCGGATTCCTACGAGCAGTACTTC.

This chain joins TRBV13 and TRBJ1-3; tentative D call: TRBD1 (6 bases). The CDR3 spans 16 residues. Trimming shortened V by 5 bases and J by 0 bases, and 14 bases separated the two germline ends. Germline-derived CDR1 and CDR2 are PRHDT and FYEKMQ (reference sequence). The CDR3 sequence: CASSPVGTYSGNTIYF. CDR3 in DNA: TGTGCCAGCAGCCCAGTAGGGACATACTCTGGAAACACCATATATTTT.

The chain carries TRBV5-1 and TRBJ2-6, with a weak D call TRBD1 (5 bases). Germline V gene data show CDR1 as SGHRS and CDR2 as YFSETQ. The CDR3 loop spans 21 amino acids. V lost 3 bases to trimming and J lost 0 bases, with 25 bases between them. The CDR3 loop reads CASSSIRQSTPASSGANVLTF. DNA for the CDR3: TGCGCCAGCAGCTCCATTCGACAGTCCACCCCAGCTAGCTCTGGGGCCAACGTCCTGACTTTC.

This clone was recorded once. The gene calls are TRBV5-1 and TRBJ2-5, with a possible D match to TRBD1 (5 bases). Germline V gives CDR1 SGHRS, CDR2 YFSETQ. Between the trimmed V and J ends, which lost 6 bases and 0 bases, there was a span of 15 bases. CDR3 size: 15 residues. For the CDR3, the DNA is TGCGCCAGCAACTTTCAGGGATCCCACCAAGAGACCCAGTACTTC. This encodes CASNFQGSHQETQYF.

J is TRBJ1-1 and V is TRBV7-6; weak D call: TRBD1 (5 bases). The CDR3 has 15 residues. V lost 3 bases to trimming and J lost 0 bases, with 11 bases between them. The germline CDR1 and CDR2 sequences are SGHVS and FNYEAQ. Here the CDR3 DNA reads TGTGCCAGCAGCTTTGGGGGAGGTCTGAACACTGAAGCTTTCTTT. This encodes CASSFGGGLNTEAFF.

The chain is built from TRBV6-4 and TRBJ1-1; D is uncertain. Between the trimmed V and J ends, which lost 6 bases and 4 bases, there was a span of 12 bases. Germline CDR1 reads MRHNA; CDR2 reads SNTAGT. The CDR3 is made up of 13 amino acids. This CDR3 is CASSSGVGTEAFF. CDR3 nucleotide sequence: TGTGCCAGCAGCAGCGGGGTGGGCACTGAAGCTTTCTTT.

The chain recombines TRBV5-4 with TRBJ2-7, with 10 bases identical to TRBD2. V lost 2 bases, J lost 3 bases, and 2 bases stayed unmatched. CDR1 and CDR2 (germline): SGHNT, YYREEE (reference sequence). CDR3 length equals 14 residues. The CDR3 coding sequence is TGTGCCAGCAGCTTACTAGCGGGAAGCTACGAGCAGTACTTC. Amino acids: CASSLLAGSYEQYF.

The chain joins TRBV7-9 to TRBJ1-3; D is perhaps TRBD1 (5 bases). Germline lookup yields CDR1 SEHNR and CDR2 FQNEAQ (reference sequence). This CDR3 region has 16 residues. The germline V and J ends were trimmed by 4 bases and 2 bases, with 15 bases remaining between them. The CDR3 spells CASSSATARAGNTIYF. The CDR3 coding sequence is TGTGCCAGCAGCTCAGCAACCGCCAGGGCTGGAAACACCATATATTTT.

The J gene is TRBJ1-4, the V gene TRBV19; 7 positions agree with TRBD1. Unmatched junction bases numbered 7, after V lost 5 bases and J lost 1 base. Germline values: CDR1 LNHDA, CDR2 SQIVND (reference sequence). This CDR3 spans 16 amino acids. The CDR3 loop reads CASSPGQTVTNEKLFF. In DNA, the CDR3 is TGTGCCAGTAGTCCGGGACAGACGGTAACTAATGAAAAACTGTTTTTT.

This chain joins TRBV4-1 and TRBJ2-7; perhaps TRBD1 as D (5 bases). Per germline, CDR1 MGHRA and CDR2 YSYEKL. Trimming took 5 bases from V and 6 from J, leaving 8 bases between them. This CDR3 spans 11 amino acids. The CDR3 DNA is TGCGCCAGCAGCTCAGGGTCCGAGCAGTACTTC. This gives the protein CASSSGSEQYF.

V gene TRBV11-1 combines with J gene TRBJ2-7, with D maybe TRBD2 (7 bases). Trimming took 2 bases from V and 6 from J, leaving 17 bases between them. There are 15 residues in the CDR3. Germline V gene data show CDR1 as SGHAT and CDR2 as FQDESV (reference sequence). The CDR3 nucleotides read TGTGCCAGCAGCTTAAGGGAGGGGGGACTGGGCGAGCAGTACTTC. Its translation is CASSLREGGLGEQYF.

This clone was seen only a few times. The rearrangement joins TRBV19 to TRBJ1-5; no reliable D call. This CDR3 has 13 residues. CDR1 and CDR2 from the germline V gene are LNHDA and SQIVND (reference sequence). Between the trimmed V and J ends, which lost 7 bases and 6 bases, there was a span of 13 bases. CDR3 in amino acids: CASTGKETQPQHF. DNA of the CDR3: TGTGCCAGTACAGGAAAGGAAACTCAGCCCCAGCATTTT.

CDR3: CSVRGANYGYTF. The CDR3 DNA reads TGCAGCGTCAGGGGAGCTAACTATGGCTACACCTTC. V gene TRBV29-1 combines with J gene TRBJ1-2; tentatively, D is TRBD1 (6 bases). V gave up 6 bases and J gave up 0 bases, with 8 bases separating them. The CDR3 consists of 12 residues. Germline V lookup: CDR1 SQVTM, CDR2 ANQGSEA.

CDR3 amino acids: CASSGTLSNYGYTF. The CDR3 DNA reads TGTGCCAGTTCCGGGACACTAAGTAACTATGGCTACACCTTC. The J gene is TRBJ1-2, the V gene TRBV19, with a weak D call TRBD1 (6 bases). Trimming stripped 8 bases from V and 1 base from J, with 14 bases between. Germline assignment: CDR1 LNHDA and CDR2 SQIVND (reference sequence). This CDR3 is built from 14 residues.

This clone was detected once. The chain's CDR3 is CAAGLTESAGELFF. The CDR3 region has the DNA TGTGCCGCAGGGCTGACGGAAAGTGCCGGGGAGCTGTTTTTT. J is TRBJ2-2 and V is TRBV28, with D possibly being TRBD1 (5 bases). Germline V gene sequence: CDR1 MDHEN, CDR2 SYDVKM. The CDR3 spans 14 residues. The V end lost 11 bases, the J end lost 6 bases, and 19 bases lay between the germline ends.